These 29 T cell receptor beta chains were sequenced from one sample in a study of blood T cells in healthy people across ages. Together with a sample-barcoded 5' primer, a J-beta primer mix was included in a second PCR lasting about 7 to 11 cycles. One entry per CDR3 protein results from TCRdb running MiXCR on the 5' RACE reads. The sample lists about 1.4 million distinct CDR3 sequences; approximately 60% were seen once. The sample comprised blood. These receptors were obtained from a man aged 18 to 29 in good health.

The CDR3 DNA follows: TGTGCCAGCTCACCGCAGACCTCCTTAATGCAGCCCCAGCATTTT. Its protein product is CASSPQTSLMQPQHF. The chain carries TRBV18 and TRBJ1-5; D unclear. In germline, CDR1 is KGHSH, CDR2 LQKENI. Trimming removed 3 bases at V and 7 bases at J, with 16 bases between. This CDR3 has 15 residues.

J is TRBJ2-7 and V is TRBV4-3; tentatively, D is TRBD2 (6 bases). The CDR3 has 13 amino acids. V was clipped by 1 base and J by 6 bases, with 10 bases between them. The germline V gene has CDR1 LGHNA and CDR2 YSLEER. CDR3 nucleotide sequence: TGCGCCAGCAGCCAAGGACGGAGGGGCGAGCAGTACTTC. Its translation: CASSQGRRGEQYF.

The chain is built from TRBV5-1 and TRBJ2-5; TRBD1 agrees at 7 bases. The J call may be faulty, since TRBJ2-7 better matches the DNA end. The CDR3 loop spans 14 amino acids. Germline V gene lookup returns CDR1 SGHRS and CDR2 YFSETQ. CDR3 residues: CASSARQGVDEQYF. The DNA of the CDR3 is TGCGCCAGCAGCGCACGACAGGGAGTCGACGAGCAGTACTTC.

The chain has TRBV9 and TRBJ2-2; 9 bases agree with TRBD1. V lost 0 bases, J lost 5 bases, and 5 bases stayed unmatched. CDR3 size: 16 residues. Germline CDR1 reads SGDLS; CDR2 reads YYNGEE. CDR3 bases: TGTGCCAGCAGCGTAGAGGGACAGGGATCAACCGGGGAGCTGTTTTTT. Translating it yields CASSVEGQGSTGELFF.

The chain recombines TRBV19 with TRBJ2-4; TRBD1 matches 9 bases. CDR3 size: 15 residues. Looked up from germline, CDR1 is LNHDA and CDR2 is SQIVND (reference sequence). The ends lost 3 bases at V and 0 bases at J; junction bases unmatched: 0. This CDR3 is CASSMTGGAKNIQYF. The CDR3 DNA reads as TGTGCCAGTAGTATGACAGGGGGAGCCAAAAACATTCAGTACTTC. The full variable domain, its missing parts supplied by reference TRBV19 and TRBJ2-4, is DGGITQSPKYLFRKEGQNVTLSCEQNLNHDAMYWYRQDPGQGLRLIYYSQIVNDFQKGDIAEGYSVSREKKESFPLTVTSAQKNPTAFYLCASSMTGGAKNIQYFGAGTRLSVL.

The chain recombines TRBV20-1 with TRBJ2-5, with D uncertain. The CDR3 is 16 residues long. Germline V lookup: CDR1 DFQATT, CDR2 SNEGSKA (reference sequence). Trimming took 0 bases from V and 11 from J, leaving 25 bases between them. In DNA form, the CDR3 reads TGCAGTGCTAGAGATGAACAACCCCGTCTATGGGATGAGCAGTACTTC. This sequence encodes CSARDEQPRLWDEQYF.

The CDR3 DNA follows: TGTGCCATCAGTGACCCCAACCGTAGCAATCAGCCCCAGCATTTT. Protein sequence: CAISDPNRSNQPQHF. The chain recombines TRBV10-3 with TRBJ1-5; D is ambiguous. Germline V gives CDR1 ENHRY, CDR2 SYGVKD. The CDR3 length is 15 residues. The V end was cut by 3 bases, the J end by 0 bases, with 9 bases between.

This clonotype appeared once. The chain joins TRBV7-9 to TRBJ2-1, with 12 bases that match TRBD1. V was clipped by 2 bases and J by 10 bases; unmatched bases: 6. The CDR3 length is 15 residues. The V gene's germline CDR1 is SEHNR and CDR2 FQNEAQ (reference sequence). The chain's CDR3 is CASSLRDRGQREQFF. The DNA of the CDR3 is TGTGCCAGCAGCTTACGGGACAGGGGGCAGAGAGAGCAGTTCTTC. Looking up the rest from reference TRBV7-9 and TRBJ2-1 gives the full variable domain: DTGVSQNPRHKITKRGQNVTFRCDPISEHNRLYWYRQTLGQGPEFLTYFQNEAQLEKSRLLSDRFSAERPKGSFSTLEIQRTEQGDSAMYLCASSLRDRGQREQFFGPGTRLTVL.

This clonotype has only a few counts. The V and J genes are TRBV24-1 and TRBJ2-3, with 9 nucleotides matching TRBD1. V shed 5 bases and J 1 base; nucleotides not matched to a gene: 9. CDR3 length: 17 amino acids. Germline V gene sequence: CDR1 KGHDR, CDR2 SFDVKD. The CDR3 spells CATSALPGTGRTDTQYF. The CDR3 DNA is TGTGCCACCAGTGCGCTCCCCGGGACAGGGCGCACAGATACGCAGTATTTT.

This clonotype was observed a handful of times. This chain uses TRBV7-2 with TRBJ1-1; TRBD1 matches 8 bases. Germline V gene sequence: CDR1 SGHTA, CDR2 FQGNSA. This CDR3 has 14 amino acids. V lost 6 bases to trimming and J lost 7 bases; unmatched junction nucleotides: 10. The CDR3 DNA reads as TGTGCCAGCAGTCGCGGACAGGGATTGGGTGAAGCTTTCTTT. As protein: CASSRGQGLGEAFF. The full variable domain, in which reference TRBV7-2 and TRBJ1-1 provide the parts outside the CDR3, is GAGVSQSPSNKVTEKGKDVELRCDPISGHTALYWYRQSLGQGLEFLIYFQGNSAPDKSGLPSDRFSAERTGGSVSTLTIQRTQQEDSAVYLCASSRGQGLGEAFFGQGTRLTVV.

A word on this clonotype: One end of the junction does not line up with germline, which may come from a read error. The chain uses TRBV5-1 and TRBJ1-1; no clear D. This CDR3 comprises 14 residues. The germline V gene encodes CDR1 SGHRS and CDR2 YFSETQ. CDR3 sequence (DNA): TGCGCCAGCAGCTTGGCGGGTTTGAACAGTGAAGCTTTCTTT. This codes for CASSLAGLNSEAFF.

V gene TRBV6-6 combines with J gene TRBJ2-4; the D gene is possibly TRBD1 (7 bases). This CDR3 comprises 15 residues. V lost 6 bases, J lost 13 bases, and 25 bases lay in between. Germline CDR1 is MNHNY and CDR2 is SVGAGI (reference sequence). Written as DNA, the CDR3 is TGTGCCAGCAGCCGGAGGGACAGCTCTAGAGAGGAGCAGTACTTC. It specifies CASSRRDSSREEQYF.

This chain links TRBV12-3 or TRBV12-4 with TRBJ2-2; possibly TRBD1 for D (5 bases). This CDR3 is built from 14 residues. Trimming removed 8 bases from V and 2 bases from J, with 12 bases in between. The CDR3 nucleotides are TGTGCCAGCGGAGACAGACCCAACACCGGGGAGCTGTTTTTT. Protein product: CASGDRPNTGELFF.

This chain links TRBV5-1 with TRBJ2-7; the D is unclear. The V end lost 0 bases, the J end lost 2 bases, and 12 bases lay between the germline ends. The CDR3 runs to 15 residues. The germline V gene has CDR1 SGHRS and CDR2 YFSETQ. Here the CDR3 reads CASSLAEDPTYEQYF. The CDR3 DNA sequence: TGCGCCAGCAGCTTGGCAGAGGATCCGACCTACGAGCAGTACTTC.

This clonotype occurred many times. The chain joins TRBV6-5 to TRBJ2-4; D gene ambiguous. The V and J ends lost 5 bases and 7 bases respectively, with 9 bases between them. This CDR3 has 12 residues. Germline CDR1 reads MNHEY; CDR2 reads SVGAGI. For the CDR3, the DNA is TGTGCCAGCAGTCCCCCCGGCAACATTCAGTACTTC. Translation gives CASSPPGNIQYF.

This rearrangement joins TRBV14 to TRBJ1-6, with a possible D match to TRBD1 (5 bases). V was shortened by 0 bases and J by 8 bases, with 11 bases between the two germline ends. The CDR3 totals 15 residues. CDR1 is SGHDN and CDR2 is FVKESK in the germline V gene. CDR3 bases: TGTGCCAGCAGCCAAGAAGGGGTGTTTGATTCACCCCTCCACTTT. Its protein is CASSQEGVFDSPLHF.

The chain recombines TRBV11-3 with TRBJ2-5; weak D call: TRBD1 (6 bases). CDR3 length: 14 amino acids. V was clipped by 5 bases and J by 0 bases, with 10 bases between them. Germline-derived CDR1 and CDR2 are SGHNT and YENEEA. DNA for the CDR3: TGTGCCAGCAGCGGATACAGGGACCAAGAGACCCAGTACTTC. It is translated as CASSGYRDQETQYF. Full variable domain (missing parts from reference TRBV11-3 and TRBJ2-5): EAGVVQSPRYKIIEKKQPVAFWCNPISGHNTLYWYLQNLGQGPELLIRYENEEAVDDSQLPKDRFSAERLKGVDSTLKIQPAELGDSAVYLCASSGYRDQETQYFGPGTRLLVL.

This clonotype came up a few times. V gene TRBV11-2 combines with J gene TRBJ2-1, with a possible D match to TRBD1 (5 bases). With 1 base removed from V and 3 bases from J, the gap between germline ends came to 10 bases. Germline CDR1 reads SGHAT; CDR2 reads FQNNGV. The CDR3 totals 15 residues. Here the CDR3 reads CASSLGGRGYNEQFF. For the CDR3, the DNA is TGTGCCAGCAGCTTAGGGGGAAGGGGCTACAATGAGCAGTTCTTC.

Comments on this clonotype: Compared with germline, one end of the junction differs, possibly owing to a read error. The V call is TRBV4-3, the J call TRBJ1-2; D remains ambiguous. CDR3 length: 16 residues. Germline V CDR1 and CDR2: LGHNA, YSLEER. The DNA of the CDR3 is TGCACCAGCAGCCAAGAAGGCCTGAGGAAAAACTATGGCTACACCTTC. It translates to CTSSQEGLRKNYGYTF.

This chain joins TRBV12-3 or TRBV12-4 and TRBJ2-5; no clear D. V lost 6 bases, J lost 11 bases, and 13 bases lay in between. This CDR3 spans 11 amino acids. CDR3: CASRQYGEQYF. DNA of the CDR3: TGTGCCAGCAGGCAGTATGGTGAGCAGTACTTC.

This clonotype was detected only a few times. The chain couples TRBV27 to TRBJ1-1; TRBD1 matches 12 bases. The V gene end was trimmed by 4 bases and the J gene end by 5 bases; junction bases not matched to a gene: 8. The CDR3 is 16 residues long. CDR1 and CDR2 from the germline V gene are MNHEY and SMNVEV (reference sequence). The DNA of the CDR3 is TGTGCCAGCAGTTGGGGACAGGGGGCGCGGAGGACTGAAGCTTTCTTT. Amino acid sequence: CASSWGQGARRTEAFF.

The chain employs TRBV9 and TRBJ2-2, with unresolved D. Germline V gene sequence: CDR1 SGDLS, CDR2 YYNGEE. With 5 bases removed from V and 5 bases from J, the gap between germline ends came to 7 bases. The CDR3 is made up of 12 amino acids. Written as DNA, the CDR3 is TGTGCCAGCAGTGTAAGAACCGGGGAGCTGTTTTTT. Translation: CASSVRTGELFF.

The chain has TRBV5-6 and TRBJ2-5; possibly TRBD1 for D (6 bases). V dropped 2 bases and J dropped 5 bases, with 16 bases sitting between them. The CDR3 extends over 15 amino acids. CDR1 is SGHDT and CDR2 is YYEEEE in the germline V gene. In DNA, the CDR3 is TGTGCCAGCAGCTTTTACCCCACAGGGATGGAGACCCAGTACTTC. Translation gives CASSFYPTGMETQYF.

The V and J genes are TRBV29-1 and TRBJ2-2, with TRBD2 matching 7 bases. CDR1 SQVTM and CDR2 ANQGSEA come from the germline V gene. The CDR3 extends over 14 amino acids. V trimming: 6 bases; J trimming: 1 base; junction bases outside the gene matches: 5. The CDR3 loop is CSVRLAKNTGELFF. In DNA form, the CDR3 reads TGCAGCGTACGACTAGCCAAGAACACCGGGGAGCTGTTTTTT.

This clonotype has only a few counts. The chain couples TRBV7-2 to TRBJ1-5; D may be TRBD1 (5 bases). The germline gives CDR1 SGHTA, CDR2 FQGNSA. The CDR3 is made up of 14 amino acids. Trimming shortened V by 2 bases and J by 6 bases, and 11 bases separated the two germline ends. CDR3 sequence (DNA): TGTGCCAGCAGCTTATCTGGGGGAGGTCAGCCCCAGCATTTT. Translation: CASSLSGGGQPQHF.

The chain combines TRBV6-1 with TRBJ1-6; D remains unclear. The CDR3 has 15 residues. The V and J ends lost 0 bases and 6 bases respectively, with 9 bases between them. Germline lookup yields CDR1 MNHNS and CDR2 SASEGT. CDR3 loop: CASSEAEHPNSPLHF. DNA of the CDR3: TGTGCCAGCAGTGAAGCTGAACACCCTAATTCACCCCTCCACTTT.

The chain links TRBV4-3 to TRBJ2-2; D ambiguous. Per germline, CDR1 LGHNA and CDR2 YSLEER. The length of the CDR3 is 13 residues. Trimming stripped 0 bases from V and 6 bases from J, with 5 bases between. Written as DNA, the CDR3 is TGCGCCAGCAGCCAAGAACCGGCCGGGGAGCTGTTTTTT. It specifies CASSQEPAGELFF.

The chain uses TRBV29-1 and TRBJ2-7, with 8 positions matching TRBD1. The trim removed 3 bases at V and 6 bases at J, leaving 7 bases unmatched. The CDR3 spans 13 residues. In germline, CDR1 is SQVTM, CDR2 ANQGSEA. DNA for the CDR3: TGCAGCGTTGACCCAGGGGGCGAATTCGAGCAGTACTTC. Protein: CSVDPGGEFEQYF.

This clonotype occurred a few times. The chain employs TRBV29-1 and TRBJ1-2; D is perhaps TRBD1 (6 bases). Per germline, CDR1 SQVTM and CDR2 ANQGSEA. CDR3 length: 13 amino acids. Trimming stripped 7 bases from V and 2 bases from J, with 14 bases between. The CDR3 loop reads CSAILQGNYGYTF. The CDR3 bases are TGCAGCGCAATACTACAGGGAAACTATGGCTACACCTTC. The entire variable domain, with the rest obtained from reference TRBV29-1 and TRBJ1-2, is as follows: SAVISQKPSRDICQRGTSLTIQCQVDSQVTMMFWYRQQPGQSLTLIATANQGSEATYESGFVIDKFPISRPNLTFSTLTVSNMSPEDSSIYLCSAILQGNYGYTFGSGTRLTVV.